The 20 T cell receptor beta chains below come from one sample, sequenced in a study of cytomegalovirus exposure and HLA in healthy donors. The PCR had 60 Vbeta and 13 Jbeta primers. TCRdb keeps only in-frame clones here, not all; method: immunoSEQ multiplex PCR. The data show approximately 40,000 clones, roughly 76% seen once. The sequencing sample was made of PBMCs. The receptors stem from a middle-aged woman in good health and CMV-seronegative.

V gene TRBV28 combines with J gene TRBJ2-1; no reliable D call. The CDR3 extends over 16 amino acids. The V gene lost 4 bases and the J gene lost 8 bases, with 21 bases spanning the gap. From germline, CDR1 is MDHEN and CDR2 SYDVKM. CDR3 nucleotide sequence: TGTGCCAGCAGTTGGAGCTACCAACGGATCAAGGATGAGCAGTTCTTC. Its protein is CASSWSYQRIKDEQFF.

V and J are TRBV6-6 and TRBJ2-3, with 10 bases aligning to TRBD2. CDR3 size: 14 residues. J lost 2 bases, V lost 6 bases, and 2 bases had no gene match. Germline loops: CDR1 MNHNY, CDR2 SVGAGI (reference sequence). CDR3 residues: CASRTSGDTDTQYF. CDR3 in DNA: TGTGCCAGCAGAACTAGCGGGGACACAGATACGCAGTATTTT.

The chain combines TRBV23-1 with TRBJ2-4; D call uncertain. TRBV23-1 is filed as an ORF, its function uncertain. This CDR3 spans 15 amino acids. V lost 4 bases and J 1 base, leaving 11 bases between the germline ends. The CDR3 DNA sequence: TGCGCCAGCAGTCCCCCATCTAGGGCCAAAAACATTCAGTACTTC. Encoded protein: CASSPPSRAKNIQYF.

The chain joins TRBV4-1 to TRBJ1-3, with 7 bases fitting TRBD1. Losses at the gene ends were 0 bases for V and 3 bases for J; bases not matched to a gene: 5. The CDR3 length is 16 residues. Germline CDR1 MGHRA, CDR2 YSYEKL. CDR3 in amino acids: CASSQEGRGYGNTIYF. In DNA form, the CDR3 reads TGCGCCAGCAGCCAAGAAGGCAGGGGGTATGGAAACACCATATATTTT.

V is TRBV15 and J is TRBJ1-5; possible D gene TRBD1, 5 bases. CDR3 length: 12 residues. V was clipped by 5 bases and J by 5 bases, with 7 bases between them. The germline gives CDR1 LNHNV, CDR2 YYDKDF (reference sequence). In DNA form, the CDR3 reads TGTGCCACCAGCTCAGGGTATCAGCCCCAGCATTTT. It codes for CATSSGYQPQHF.

This clone was detected once. The genes are TRBV28 and TRBJ1-6; 8 bases are shared with TRBD1. The CDR3 is 12 amino acids. Losses at the gene ends were 8 bases for V and 10 bases for J; bases not matched to a gene: 4. CDR1 is MDHEN, CDR2 SYDVKM, per germline. CDR3 amino acids: CASRTGRSPLHF. The CDR3 DNA is TGTGCCAGCCGGACAGGGCGATCACCCCTCCACTTT.

The rearrangement uses TRBV2 and TRBJ1-6; D not resolved. Per the germline V gene, CDR1 is SNHLY and CDR2 is FYNNEI. The CDR3 has 13 residues. V lost 7 bases and J lost 8, with 12 bases in between. CDR3 nucleotide sequence: TGTGCCAGCAACAGCCAGACGGATTCACCCCTCCACTTT. Its translation: CASNSQTDSPLHF.

This chain connects TRBV7-9 to TRBJ1-2; maybe TRBD1 (6 bases). This CDR3 region has 14 residues. Germline CDR1 reads SEHNR; CDR2 reads FQNEAQ (reference sequence). V was clipped by 7 bases and J by 7 bases, with 19 bases between them. The CDR3 is CASTAEEGERGYTF. Here the CDR3 DNA reads TGTGCCAGCACTGCGGAAGAGGGGGAACGTGGCTACACCTTC.

V usage is TRBV7-9 and J usage is TRBJ1-1; D is unclear. Trimming stripped 1 base from V and 4 bases from J, with 13 bases between. Germline values: CDR1 SEHNR, CDR2 FQNEAQ (reference sequence). The CDR3 has 15 amino acids. Here the CDR3 DNA reads TGTGCCAGCAGCTTAGTCGGCGGCGCGGGCACTGAAGCTTTCTTT. The encoded protein is CASSLVGGAGTEAFF.

In its sample, this clone was seen once. CDR3 DNA: TGTGCCAGCAGCGCGGGACAGTTGAGCAATCAGCCCCAGCATTTT. Its translation is CASSAGQLSNQPQHF. The chain links TRBV6-1 to TRBJ1-5; 7 bases line up with TRBD1. The CDR3 covers 15 residues. CDR1 is MNHNS and CDR2 is SASEGT in the germline V gene. Unmatched junction bases numbered 6, after V lost 6 bases and J lost 1 base.

The V and J genes are TRBV6-5 and TRBJ2-1; no clear D gene. CDR3 length: 15 amino acids. Trimming removed 0 bases from V and 5 bases from J, with 11 bases in between. CDR1 is MNHEY and CDR2 is SVGAGI in the germline V gene. The CDR3 nucleotides are TGTGCCAGCAGTTACTCCGAGGAGTCCCACAATGAGCAGTTCTTC. It yields the protein CASSYSEESHNEQFF.

This chain links TRBV5-6 with TRBJ1-3; TRBD1 aligns across 7 bases. The germline gives CDR1 SGHDT, CDR2 YYEEEE. Trimming removed 1 base from V and 8 bases from J; junction bases left unmatched: 9. This CDR3 contains 15 residues. CDR3 sequence: CASSLFEGARYTIYF. The CDR3 region has the DNA TGTGCCAGCAGCTTGTTCGAGGGGGCAAGGTACACCATATATTTT.

The chain links TRBV4-1 to TRBJ1-4; a possible D gene is TRBD1 (6 bases). CDR1 is MGHRA and CDR2 is YSYEKL in the germline V gene. V shed 1 base and J shed 8 bases, with 14 bases lying between them. The length of the CDR3 is 15 residues. The CDR3: CASSQVGGWNEKLFF. The CDR3 nucleotides are TGCGCCAGCAGCCAAGTAGGGGGATGGAACGAAAAACTGTTTTTT.

The V and J genes are TRBV2 and TRBJ1-2, with D perhaps matching TRBD1 (6 bases). V lost 6 bases and J lost 6, with 14 bases in between. This CDR3 comprises 13 residues. Germline V gene lookup returns CDR1 SNHLY and CDR2 FYNNEI. CDR3 residues: CASRPGESNGYTF. In DNA form, the CDR3 reads TGTGCCAGCAGACCAGGGGAATCAAATGGCTACACCTTC.

The CDR3 is CASSMEQTYEQYF. The CDR3 coding sequence is TGTGCCAGTAGTATGGAGCAGACCTACGAGCAGTACTTC. The V and J genes are TRBV19 and TRBJ2-7; the D is unclear. The V end was cut by 3 bases, the J end by 2 bases, with 8 bases between. The germline V gene encodes CDR1 LNHDA and CDR2 SQIVND (reference sequence). This CDR3 contains 13 residues.

The CDR3 protein is CASSQDWAGGYGYTF. The CDR3 DNA follows: TGCGCCAGCAGCCAAGATTGGGCGGGCGGCTATGGCTACACCTTC. The V and J genes are TRBV4-1 and TRBJ1-2; D uncertain. The CDR3 runs to 15 residues. V shed 0 bases and J shed 4 bases, with 12 bases lying between them. Germline CDR1 MGHRA, CDR2 YSYEKL.

This sequence joins TRBV27 and TRBJ1-5, with TRBD1 identical over 10 bases. Trimming removed 2 bases from V and 0 bases from J; junction bases left unmatched: 4. In germline, CDR1 is MNHEY, CDR2 SMNVEV (reference sequence). This CDR3 spans 17 amino acids. CDR3 nucleotide sequence: TGTGCCAGCAGTTTAAAGGGGACAGGGGATAGCAATCAGCCCCAGCATTTT. This codes for CASSLKGTGDSNQPQHF.

The gene calls are TRBV6-5 and TRBJ1-6, with TRBD1 identical over 8 bases. The CDR3 contains 13 residues. Germline CDR1 reads MNHEY; CDR2 reads SVGAGI. Unmatched junction bases numbered 1, after V lost 5 bases and J lost 7 bases. Here the CDR3 reads CASSRDRNSPLHF. For the CDR3, the DNA is TGTGCCAGCAGTAGGGACAGGAATTCACCCCTCCACTTT.

This sequence joins TRBV7-9 and TRBJ1-5, with D uncertain. CDR1 SEHNR and CDR2 FQNEAQ come from the germline V gene (reference sequence). Trimming removed 1 base from V and 2 bases from J, with 9 bases in between. The length of the CDR3 is 15 residues. CDR3: CASSLGWSGNQPQHF. CDR3 in DNA: TGTGCCAGCAGCTTAGGATGGTCAGGCAATCAGCCCCAGCATTTT.

The gene calls are TRBV4-3 and TRBJ2-7; 11 bases line up with TRBD2. The CDR3 spans 15 residues. After removal of 4 bases from V and 1 base from J, the junction contained 3 bases not matched to a gene. The germline V gene encodes CDR1 LGHNA and CDR2 YSLEER. For the CDR3, the DNA is TGCGCCAGCAGCCCTCTAGCGGGGGGATCCTACGAGCAGTACTTC. It translates to CASSPLAGGSYEQYF.